The sequence of this TCR beta chain was determined in a study of CD8+ T cells in alopecia areata. Across the whole study: Each of the treated patients was given oral tofacitinib, 5 to 10 mg twice daily, for moderate-to-severe alopecia areata. Study-level results: Normal skin's resident alphabeta T cells are also sequenced in scalp samples.

Points on this clone: Its antigen is not known.

Investigators isolated RNA and reverse transcribed it into cDNA to act as the sequencing template. The repertoire was sequenced with immunoSEQ multiplex PCR; TCRdb's copy has only in-frame clones and lacks some. The table has hundreds of thousands of clones, under 70% seen once; the top ten hold approximately 1.2%. Peripheral blood samples and lesional scalp punch biopsies were obtained from alopecia areata patients. Sorted populations comprised CD4+ and CD8+ T cells obtained from PBMCs. Trimming left V 4 bases short and J 0 bases short, with 16 bases between. Germline V gene lookup returns CDR1 SGHDT and CDR2 YYEEEE. The CDR3 runs to 16 residues.

The rearrangement links TRBV5-6 to TRBJ1-2, with a weak D call TRBD1 (5 bases). The sample consisted of CD4+ T cells sorted from blood, taken at week 0. This clonotype was sampled from a human donor with alopecia areata. This CDR3 is CASSPGTSEANYGYTF. CDR3 nucleotides: TGTGCCAGCAGCCCGGGGACGTCTGAAGCTAACTATGGCTACACCTTC. The full variable domain, with the rest looked up from reference TRBV5-6 and TRBJ1-2, is DAGVTQSPTHLIKTRGQQVTLRCSPKSGHDTVSWYQQALGQGPQFIFQYYEEEERQRGNFPDRFSGHQFPNYSSELNVNALLLGDSALYLCASSPGTSEANYGYTFGSGTRLTVV.